The 31 T cell receptor beta chains given below trace back to one sample, sequenced in a study of cytomegalovirus exposure and HLA in healthy donors. The study ran its PCR with 60 Vbeta and 13 Jbeta primers. Libraries were prepared by immunoSEQ multiplex PCR; TCRdb keeps only in-frame clonotypes and omits some of them. The table lists fewer than 140,000 clones, 70% to 85% of them singletons. Sequencing used PBMCs. Receptors originate from a man between 60 and 75 years old in good health and CMV-seronegative.

CDR3 coding DNA: TGTGCCAGCAGAGGACAGGGGGCCGACAATCAGCCCCAGCATTTT. Translated: CASRGQGADNQPQHF. The V gene is TRBV28, the J gene TRBJ1-5; 11 nucleotides agree with TRBD1. Germline V gene sequence: CDR1 MDHEN, CDR2 SYDVKM. CDR3 length: 15 amino acids. V dropped 6 bases and J dropped 3; count of bases not matched to a gene: 4.

This chain joins TRBV30 and TRBJ1-6, with a weak D call TRBD1 (6 bases). The CDR3 has 12 amino acids. V lost 2 bases to trimming and J lost 8 bases, with 7 bases between them. CDR1 is GTSNPN, CDR2 SVGIG, per germline (reference sequence). Written as DNA, the CDR3 is TGTGCCTGGAGTCCAGGGGATTCACCCCTCCACTTT. The encoded protein is CAWSPGDSPLHF.

V usage is TRBV5-1 and J usage is TRBJ2-7, with 8 positions matching TRBD1. J lost 5 bases, V lost 5 bases, and 9 bases had no gene match. The CDR3 is 14 amino acids. From germline, CDR1 is SGHRS and CDR2 YFSETQ. The chain's CDR3 is CASSDDRGSDEQYF. In DNA form, the CDR3 reads TGCGCCAGCAGTGATGACAGGGGTTCTGACGAGCAGTACTTC.

The V and J genes are TRBV9 and TRBJ1-4, with 10 bases aligning to TRBD1. V shed 4 bases and J 4 bases; nucleotides not matched to a gene: 4. In germline, CDR1 is SGDLS, CDR2 YYNGEE. This CDR3 comprises 15 residues. Written as DNA, the CDR3 is TGTGCCAGCAGCAGCCGGGACAGGGGTAATGAAAAACTGTTTTTT. It specifies CASSSRDRGNEKLFF.

The table lists this clone with a count of one. V gene TRBV28 combines with J gene TRBJ2-6; D is unclear. The CDR3 sequence is 16 residues long. Germline CDR1 reads MDHEN; CDR2 reads SYDVKM. The germline V and J ends were trimmed by 7 bases and 0 bases, with 13 bases remaining between them. This chain's CDR3 is CASNIPSGSGANVLTF. The DNA of the CDR3 is TGTGCCAGCAACATACCCTCGGGCTCTGGGGCCAACGTCCTGACTTTC.

Here the CDR3 DNA reads TGTGCCAGCAGTTCTTGGGGGCCCAATGAAAAACTGTTTTTT. Its protein product is CASSSWGPNEKLFF. The V and J genes are TRBV6-5 and TRBJ1-4, with a weak D call TRBD1 (6 bases). The V gene lost 4 bases and the J gene lost 5 bases, with 11 bases spanning the gap. Germline CDR1 and CDR2: MNHEY and SVGAGI. The length of the CDR3 is 14 residues.

V is TRBV28 and J is TRBJ1-4; 8 bases match TRBD1. V shed 6 bases, J shed 5 bases, and the junction held 5 bases outside the gene matches. The CDR3 extends over 14 amino acids. Germline V gene lookup returns CDR1 MDHEN and CDR2 SYDVKM. The chain's CDR3 is CASSLQGANEKLFF. CDR3 bases: TGTGCCAGCAGCCTGCAGGGGGCGAATGAAAAACTGTTTTTT. The full variable domain, rest sourced from reference TRBV28 and TRBJ1-4, is DVKVTQSSRYLVKRTGEKVFLECVQDMDHENMFWYRQDPGLGLRLIYFSYDVKMKEKGDIPEGYSVSREKKERFSLILESASTNQTSMYLCASSLQGANEKLFFGSGTQLSVL.

The gene calls are TRBV4-2 and TRBJ1-1; D remains unclear. V dropped 1 base and J dropped 0 bases, with 12 bases sitting between them. This CDR3 has 16 amino acids. Germline loops: CDR1 LGHNA, CDR2 YNFKEQ. CDR3 nucleotide sequence: TGTGCCAGCAGCCAAGTCCAGGACTTTATGAACACTGAAGCTTTCTTT. It translates to CASSQVQDFMNTEAFF.

V and J are TRBV25-1 and TRBJ1-1; no firm D call. The V and J ends lost 6 bases and 11 bases respectively, with 19 bases between them. CDR3 size: 13 residues. Germline CDR1 is MGHDK and CDR2 is SYGVNS. In nucleotides, the CDR3 is TGTGCCAGCAGCCTTGGTGGAAAAGGCGGTGCTTTCTTT. Its protein is CASSLGGKGGAFF.

The genes are TRBV18 and TRBJ2-1; 8 bases are shared with TRBD2. After removal of 1 base from V and 8 bases from J, the junction contained 10 bases not matched to a gene. This CDR3 region has 16 residues. Germline CDR1 reads KGHSH; CDR2 reads LQKENI. The CDR3 here is CASSPLIGGAGDEQFF. The CDR3 DNA is TGTGCCAGCTCACCACTTATCGGGGGGGCTGGAGATGAGCAGTTCTTC.

The V call is TRBV7-9, the J call TRBJ1-1; perhaps TRBD1 as D (5 bases). CDR1 and CDR2 from the germline V gene are SEHNR and FQNEAQ (reference sequence). This CDR3 is 14 amino acids long. V was trimmed by 4 bases and J by 6 bases, leaving 15 bases between them. The CDR3 DNA reads TGTGCCAGCAGCTCCAGGGAGGGGATAGCTGAAGCTTTCTTT. As protein: CASSSREGIAEAFF.

V is TRBV7-8 and J is TRBJ2-1; weak D call: TRBD1 (6 bases). The CDR3 spans 14 residues. CDR1 SGHVS and CDR2 FQNEAQ come from the germline V gene. V gave up 5 bases and J gave up 5 bases, with 13 bases separating them. The CDR3 region is CASSQGHANNEQFF. The CDR3 DNA reads as TGTGCCAGCAGCCAGGGACACGCTAACAATGAGCAGTTCTTC.

The V and J genes are TRBV19 and TRBJ2-5; possibly TRBD2 for D (5 bases). The CDR3 length is 15 residues. Germline assignment: CDR1 LNHDA and CDR2 SQIVND (reference sequence). Trimming left V 5 bases short and J 0 bases short, with 13 bases between. The CDR3: CASSLRLRDQETQYF. In DNA form, the CDR3 reads TGTGCCAGTAGTCTAAGATTGCGGGACCAAGAGACCCAGTACTTC.

This sequence joins TRBV5-5 and TRBJ2-1; D not resolved. The V and J ends lost 3 bases and 4 bases respectively, with 2 bases between them. Germline CDR1 and CDR2: SGHKS and YYEKEE (reference sequence). There are 11 residues in the CDR3. CDR3 sequence: CASSSYNEQFF. Here the CDR3 DNA reads TGTGCCAGCAGCTCTTACAATGAGCAGTTCTTC.

The gene calls are TRBV9 and TRBJ2-7; D might be TRBD2 (6 bases). The CDR3 consists of 14 residues. Deletions cut 0 bases from V and 0 bases from J, with 7 bases between. Germline CDR1 is SGDLS and CDR2 is YYNGEE. In nucleotides, the CDR3 is TGTGCCAGCAGCGTAGACGGGAGCTCCTACGAGCAGTACTTC. It specifies CASSVDGSSYEQYF.

The chain couples TRBV6-6 to TRBJ2-2; 8 bases fit TRBD2. Germline CDR1 and CDR2: MNHNY and SVGAGI (reference sequence). The CDR3 is 16 amino acids. The junction had 6 bases not matched to a gene; V was cut back by 2 bases and J by 4 bases. CDR3 sequence reads: CASSYGRGAITGELFF. The CDR3 bases are TGTGCCAGCAGTTACGGGCGGGGGGCCATCACCGGGGAGCTGTTTTTT.

The chain employs TRBV10-3 and TRBJ2-7; a possible D gene is TRBD1 (6 bases). This CDR3 comprises 13 residues. Germline CDR1 ENHRY, CDR2 SYGVKD. Trimming removed 5 bases from V and 2 bases from J, with 10 bases in between. The CDR3 is CAISSTGTYEQYF. The CDR3 region has the DNA TGTGCCATCAGTTCGACAGGAACCTACGAGCAGTACTTC.

The chain couples TRBV11-2 to TRBJ1-1; unclear D gene. In germline, CDR1 is SGHAT, CDR2 FQNNGV. This CDR3 is 13 amino acids long. With 1 base removed from V and 4 bases from J, the gap between germline ends came to 7 bases. CDR3 coding DNA: TGTGCCAGCAGCTTAGTCTCGCGCACTGAAGCTTTCTTT. It specifies CASSLVSRTEAFF.

The gene calls are TRBV9 and TRBJ1-2; TRBD1 is a possible D gene (6 bases). Trimming took 0 bases from V and 0 from J, leaving 18 bases between them. The CDR3 is 18 residues long. Germline lookup yields CDR1 SGDLS and CDR2 YYNGEE. This CDR3 is CASSVEFPTQGANYGYTF. DNA of the CDR3: TGTGCCAGCAGCGTAGAATTCCCCACACAGGGAGCTAACTATGGCTACACCTTC.

V is TRBV5-1 and J is TRBJ2-7; a weak D match, TRBD1 (5 bases). This CDR3 contains 12 residues. Trimming pared 5 bases from V and 6 bases from J, leaving 12 bases between. In germline, CDR1 is SGHRS, CDR2 YFSETQ. Written as DNA, the CDR3 is TGCGCCAGCAGGCAGGGATTCGGCGAGCAGTACTTC. Translated: CASRQGFGEQYF.

V usage is TRBV7-9 and J usage is TRBJ2-2, with 9 bases matching TRBD1. Unmatched junction bases numbered 4, after V lost 1 base and J lost 7 bases. The CDR3 covers 15 residues. Germline V lookup: CDR1 SEHNR, CDR2 FQNEAQ (reference sequence). The CDR3: CASSLGDREFGELFF. CDR3 DNA: TGTGCCAGCAGCTTAGGGGACAGGGAGTTCGGGGAGCTGTTTTTT.

The DNA of the CDR3 is TGTGCCAGCAGTGGTCGGACAGGGCACTCTGGAAACACCATATATTTT. This sequence encodes CASSGRTGHSGNTIYF. The chain uses TRBV2 and TRBJ1-3; 8 bases map to TRBD1. Losses at the gene ends were 4 bases for V and 0 bases for J; bases not matched to a gene: 5. The germline V gene has CDR1 SNHLY and CDR2 FYNNEI. There are 16 residues in the CDR3.

In this sample, this clone turned up once. The chain couples TRBV5-1 to TRBJ1-2; 9 bases align to TRBD1. The length of the CDR3 is 17 residues. The trim removed 5 bases at V and 1 base at J, leaving 12 bases unmatched. Germline V gene lookup returns CDR1 SGHRS and CDR2 YFSETQ. The CDR3 region has the DNA TGCGCCAGCAGTTACGGGACAGGGCGTATTTATAACTATGGCTACACCTTC. Amino acids: CASSYGTGRIYNYGYTF.

The J gene is TRBJ1-3, the V gene TRBV4-2; 8 bases align to TRBD1. Germline lookup yields CDR1 LGHNA and CDR2 YNFKEQ. Germline trimming cut 3 bases from V and 3 bases from J; bases unmatched to any gene: 4. CDR3 size: 15 residues. CDR3: CASSQSTGGGNTIYF. The CDR3 DNA is TGTGCCAGCAGCCAGTCAACAGGGGGTGGAAACACCATATATTTT.

The chain recombines TRBV2 with TRBJ1-1; D remains ambiguous. The V end was cut by 10 bases, the J end by 1 base, with 13 bases between. Germline CDR1 reads SNHLY; CDR2 reads FYNNEI. The CDR3 has 13 residues. DNA of the CDR3: TGTGCCACTGCTGGGAGGGCGAACACTGAAGCTTTCTTT. Amino acid sequence: CATAGRANTEAFF.

This clone has only a few counts. V gene TRBV19 combines with J gene TRBJ1-2; 7 nucleotides agree with TRBD1. CDR1 is LNHDA and CDR2 is SQIVND in the germline V gene (reference sequence). This CDR3 has 15 amino acids. After removal of 6 bases from V and 4 bases from J, the junction contained 11 bases not matched to a gene. Here the CDR3 reads CASRSGGGDLYGYTF. DNA of the CDR3: TGTGCCAGTAGATCAGGGGGAGGAGACCTCTATGGCTACACCTTC. Combining the CDR3 with reference TRBV19 and TRBJ1-2 gives the whole variable domain DGGITQSPKYLFRKEGQNVTLSCEQNLNHDAMYWYRQDPGQGLRLIYYSQIVNDFQKGDIAEGYSVSREKKESFPLTVTSAQKNPTAFYLCASRSGGGDLYGYTFGSGTRLTVV.

The CDR3 loop reads CASSTRWGTGAEGYTF. CDR3 DNA: TGTGCCAGCAGTACCCGATGGGGGACAGGCGCAGAGGGCTACACCTTC. The chain couples TRBV2 to TRBJ1-2, with 8 bases aligning to TRBD1. Looked up from germline, CDR1 is SNHLY and CDR2 is FYNNEI. The V segment lost 5 bases and the J segment 8 bases; nucleotides outside the gene matches: 16. This CDR3 has 16 amino acids.

The gene calls are TRBV6-5 and TRBJ1-4, with 9 bases matching TRBD1. V shed 1 base and J 7 bases; nucleotides not matched to a gene: 1. This CDR3 has 14 amino acids. Germline CDR1 MNHEY, CDR2 SVGAGI. The CDR3 loop reads CASSYLDRGEKLFF. Written as DNA, the CDR3 is TGTGCCAGCAGTTACTTGGACAGGGGTGAAAAACTGTTTTTT.

The chain joins TRBV18 to TRBJ2-3, with a weak D call TRBD2 (5 bases). CDR3 length equals 15 residues. Looked up from germline, CDR1 is KGHSH and CDR2 is LQKENI. V was trimmed by 0 bases and J by 2 bases, leaving 9 bases between them. The CDR3 here is CASSPPGRPTDTQYF. The CDR3 bases are TGTGCCAGCTCACCACCGGGGAGACCCACAGATACGCAGTATTTT.

The rearrangement links TRBV29-1 to TRBJ2-1, with D possibly being TRBD2 (5 bases). The CDR3 is made up of 14 amino acids. Germline lookup yields CDR1 SQVTM and CDR2 ANQGSEA. V lost 4 bases to trimming and J lost 3 bases, with 13 bases between them. CDR3 in amino acids: CSVGRLALYNEQFF. The CDR3 DNA follows: TGCAGCGTTGGGCGGCTAGCTCTCTACAATGAGCAGTTCTTC.

The chain joins TRBV2 to TRBJ1-6; 9 bases match TRBD1. The CDR3 has 14 residues. With 6 bases clipped from V and 9 bases from J, the junction kept 6 bases outside the gene matches. CDR1 and CDR2 from the germline V gene are SNHLY and FYNNEI. The CDR3 DNA reads as TGTGCCAGCAGCCCGACAGGGGGGGCTTCACCCCTCCACTTT. Its protein is CASSPTGGASPLHF. The variable domain in full, completed from reference TRBV2 and TRBJ1-6, reads EPEVTQTPSHQVTQMGQEVILRCVPISNHLYFYWYRQILGQKVEFLVSFYNNEISEKSEIFDDQFSVERPDGSNFTLKIRSTKLEDSAMYFCASSPTGGASPLHFGNGTRLTVT.